Listed below are T cell receptor beta chains from one sample, sequenced in a study of cytomegalovirus exposure and HLA in healthy donors. The protocol was immunoSEQ multiplex PCR, while the TCRdb copy is restricted to in-frame clones and leaves out a portion. The data contain roughly 200,000 clones, roughly 85% of them singletons. Material for sequencing was PBMCs. These receptors originate from a woman aged 30 to 39 in good health and CMV-seropositive. Each CDR3 is given with its conserved first and last residue. Each record gives: D gene, V gene, J gene, clone size, CDR3 protein, CDR3 DNA. A D gene is named only where the DNA matches it firmly. Clone size, where shown, is once, few, many, or a class for clones that have expanded.

d_gene: -
v_gene: TRBV5-4
j_gene: TRBJ2-3
abundance: -
CDR3aa: CASSSPRYNTDTQYF
CDR3nt: TGTGCCAGCAGCTCCCCGCGGTATAACACAGATACGCAGTATTTT

d_gene: TRBD1
v_gene: TRBV6-5
j_gene: TRBJ2-7
abundance: -
CDR3aa: CASSLGDRAYEQYF
CDR3nt: TGTGCCAGCAGTTTGGGGGACAGGGCTTACGAGCAGTACTTC

d_gene: TRBD2
v_gene: TRBV11-3
j_gene: TRBJ2-5
abundance: -
CDR3aa: CASSKGLAGGKETQYF
CDR3nt: TGTGCCAGCAGTAAGGGACTAGCGGGTGGGAAAGAGACCCAGTACTTC

d_gene: -
v_gene: TRBV19
j_gene: TRBJ2-5
abundance: -
CDR3aa: CASNPDSVKEETQYF
CDR3nt: TGTGCCAGTAACCCGGACTCCGTGAAGGAGGAGACCCAGTACTTC

d_gene: -
v_gene: TRBV6-6
j_gene: TRBJ2-1
abundance: -
CDR3aa: CASSVVGVVNEQFF
CDR3nt: TGTGCCAGCAGTGTAGTGGGCGTGGTGAATGAGCAGTTCTTC

d_gene: -
v_gene: TRBV6-5
j_gene: TRBJ1-6
abundance: once
CDR3aa: CASSWDTSNSPLHF
CDR3nt: TGTGCCAGCAGTTGGGACACCAGCAATTCACCCCTCCACTTT

d_gene: -
v_gene: TRBV5-5
j_gene: TRBJ2-1
abundance: once
CDR3aa: CASSLMAGAAEQFF
CDR3nt: TGTGCCAGCAGCCTCATGGCGGGGGCTGCTGAGCAGTTCTTC

d_gene: -
v_gene: TRBV19
j_gene: TRBJ2-1
abundance: -
CDR3aa: CASSIPYNEQFF
CDR3nt: TGTGCCAGTAGTATCCCTTACAATGAGCAGTTCTTC

d_gene: -
v_gene: TRBV4-3
j_gene: TRBJ2-7
abundance: -
CDR3aa: CASSPAHGTLQEQYF
CDR3nt: TGCGCCAGCAGCCCAGCGCATGGGACACTCCAAGAGCAGTACTTC

d_gene: TRBD1
v_gene: TRBV5-1
j_gene: TRBJ1-1
abundance: -
CDR3aa: CASTKQGQDTEAFF
CDR3nt: TGCGCCAGCACCAAACAGGGGCAGGACACTGAAGCTTTCTTT

d_gene: TRBD1
v_gene: TRBV4-3
j_gene: TRBJ1-2
abundance: -
CDR3aa: CASSLEDRANYGYTF
CDR3nt: TGCGCCAGCAGCCTAGAGGACAGGGCTAACTATGGCTACACCTTC

d_gene: -
v_gene: TRBV7-9
j_gene: TRBJ2-5
abundance: few
CDR3aa: CASSLAQIRGASGAQYF
CDR3nt: TGTGCCAGCAGCTTGGCTCAAATCCGGGGGGCCTCCGGGGCCCAGTACTTC

d_gene: TRBD1
v_gene: TRBV2
j_gene: TRBJ2-6
abundance: -
CDR3aa: CASPRTGERLGANVLTF
CDR3nt: TGTGCCAGCCCTAGGACAGGGGAACGTCTTGGGGCCAACGTCCTGACTTTC

d_gene: TRBD2
v_gene: TRBV11-3
j_gene: TRBJ2-3
abundance: -
CDR3aa: CASSSPSGRDTDTQYF
CDR3nt: TGTGCCAGCAGCTCCCCTAGCGGGAGGGATACAGATACGCAGTATTTT

d_gene: -
v_gene: TRBV11-2
j_gene: TRBJ2-7
abundance: -
CDR3aa: CASSLWAPNPYEQYF
CDR3nt: TGTGCCAGCAGCCTCTGGGCCCCGAACCCCTACGAGCAGTACTTC

d_gene: TRBD2
v_gene: TRBV25-1
j_gene: TRBJ2-1
abundance: -
CDR3aa: CASSHHSGSWYEQFF
CDR3nt: TGTGCCAGCAGCCATCATAGCGGGAGTTGGTATGAGCAGTTCTTC

d_gene: TRBD2
v_gene: TRBV10-3
j_gene: TRBJ2-1
abundance: -
CDR3aa: CAISVTSGISVNEQFF
CDR3nt: TGTGCCATCAGTGTGACTAGCGGGATTTCTGTCAATGAGCAGTTCTTC

d_gene: -
v_gene: TRBV5-5
j_gene: TRBJ2-1
abundance: -
CDR3aa: CASSSTDREQFF
CDR3nt: TGTGCCAGCAGCTCGACAGACCGGGAGCAGTTCTTC

d_gene: -
v_gene: TRBV4-1
j_gene: TRBJ1-2
abundance: few
CDR3aa: CASSHYRVRYGYTF
CDR3nt: TGCGCCAGCAGCCACTACAGGGTTCGCTATGGCTACACCTTC

d_gene: TRBD2
v_gene: TRBV7-8
j_gene: TRBJ2-3
abundance: -
CDR3aa: CASSLRRGTDTDTQYF
CDR3nt: TGTGCCAGCAGCTTAAGGCGGGGGACTGACACAGATACGCAGTATTTT

d_gene: -
v_gene: TRBV7-2
j_gene: TRBJ1-2
abundance: -
CDR3aa: CASSIASQAGYGYTF
CDR3nt: TGTGCCAGCAGCATCGCGTCCCAGGCCGGCTATGGCTACACCTTC

d_gene: -
v_gene: TRBV4-1
j_gene: TRBJ2-7
abundance: -
CDR3aa: CASSPFYEQYF
CDR3nt: TGCGCCAGCAGCCCTTTCTACGAGCAGTACTTC

d_gene: -
v_gene: TRBV5-6
j_gene: TRBJ2-1
abundance: -
CDR3aa: CASSPPLGGPSNEQFF
CDR3nt: TGTGCCAGCAGCCCCCCCTTAGGGGGTCCGAGCAATGAGCAGTTCTTC

d_gene: TRBD2
v_gene: TRBV11-2
j_gene: TRBJ2-7
abundance: -
CDR3aa: CASSLRATSVRGLYEQYF
CDR3nt: TGTGCCAGCAGCTTAAGAGCTACTAGCGTGCGGGGTTTATACGAGCAGTACTTC

d_gene: -
v_gene: TRBV18
j_gene: TRBJ1-2
abundance: -
CDR3aa: CASSPGGPQGVNYGYTF
CDR3nt: TGTGCCAGCTCACCAGGGGGCCCTCAGGGAGTTAACTATGGCTACACCTTC

d_gene: TRBD1
v_gene: TRBV5-1
j_gene: TRBJ2-1
abundance: -
CDR3aa: CASSLGQGQFF
CDR3nt: TGCGCCAGCAGCTTAGGACAGGGCCAGTTCTTC

d_gene: -
v_gene: TRBV18
j_gene: TRBJ2-7
abundance: once
CDR3aa: CASSPGADSTYEQYF
CDR3nt: TGTGCCAGCTCACCGGGTGCTGACAGCACCTACGAGCAGTACTTC

d_gene: TRBD1
v_gene: TRBV7-2
j_gene: TRBJ1-5
abundance: -
CDR3aa: CASGQGGNQPQHF
CDR3nt: TGTGCCAGCGGGCAGGGGGGCAATCAGCCCCAGCATTTT

d_gene: -
v_gene: TRBV5-4
j_gene: TRBJ2-7
abundance: -
CDR3aa: CASSPRSSYEQYF
CDR3nt: TGTGCCAGCAGCCCTAGGAGCTCCTACGAGCAGTACTTC

d_gene: TRBD2
v_gene: TRBV5-6
j_gene: TRBJ2-3
abundance: -
CDR3aa: CASSKLAGGTDTQYF
CDR3nt: TGTGCCAGCAGCAAACTAGCGGGCGGCACAGATACGCAGTATTTT

d_gene: -
v_gene: TRBV6-1
j_gene: TRBJ2-7
abundance: -
CDR3aa: CASSEEVFTGRGYF
CDR3nt: TGTGCCAGCAGTGAAGAAGTTTTTACTGGTCGGGGGTACTTC

d_gene: -
v_gene: TRBV6-5
j_gene: TRBJ1-6
abundance: -
CDR3aa: CASSRGGRNSPLHF
CDR3nt: TGTGCCAGCAGTCGGGGGGGAAGGAATTCACCCCTCCACTTT

d_gene: -
v_gene: TRBV7-2
j_gene: TRBJ2-3
abundance: -
CDR3aa: CASSLNGQSTDTQYF
CDR3nt: TGTGCCAGCAGCTTAAACGGTCAAAGCACAGATACGCAGTATTTT

d_gene: -
v_gene: TRBV28
j_gene: TRBJ1-2
abundance: -
CDR3aa: CASRRAIYGYTF
CDR3nt: TGTGCCAGCAGGAGGGCTATCTATGGCTACACCTTC

d_gene: -
v_gene: TRBV6-5
j_gene: TRBJ1-2
abundance: -
CDR3aa: CASTPGDNYGYTF
CDR3nt: TGTGCCAGCACCCCGGGAGACAACTATGGCTACACCTTC

d_gene: TRBD2
v_gene: TRBV9
j_gene: TRBJ2-3
abundance: once
CDR3aa: CASSPSTSGDTQYF
CDR3nt: TGTGCCAGCAGCCCGTCGACTAGCGGAGATACGCAGTATTTT

d_gene: -
v_gene: TRBV10-3
j_gene: TRBJ2-7
abundance: -
CDR3aa: CAIRATESYEQYF
CDR3nt: TGTGCCATCAGAGCAACCGAGAGCTACGAGCAGTACTTC

d_gene: -
v_gene: TRBV9
j_gene: TRBJ2-7
abundance: -
CDR3aa: CASSVAGVSEQYF
CDR3nt: TGTGCCAGCAGCGTAGCGGGGGTAAGCGAGCAGTACTTC

d_gene: -
v_gene: TRBV2
j_gene: TRBJ2-1
abundance: once
CDR3aa: CASTFSGVLTYNEQFF
CDR3nt: TGTGCCAGCACCTTTTCAGGTGTACTGACCTACAATGAGCAGTTCTTC

d_gene: TRBD1
v_gene: TRBV5-1
j_gene: TRBJ1-3
abundance: few
CDR3aa: CASRGSTGDSGNTIYF
CDR3nt: TGCGCCAGTCGAGGGTCCACAGGGGATTCTGGAAACACCATATATTTT

d_gene: TRBD2
v_gene: TRBV5-1
j_gene: TRBJ2-7
abundance: -
CDR3aa: CASSFGLAGTYEQYF
CDR3nt: TGCGCCAGCAGCTTTGGGCTAGCGGGAACCTACGAGCAGTACTTC

d_gene: TRBD2
v_gene: TRBV12-5
j_gene: TRBJ2-1
abundance: -
CDR3aa: CASAPASGNYNEQFF
CDR3nt: TGTGCTAGTGCCCCGGCTAGCGGAAACTACAATGAGCAGTTCTTC

d_gene: TRBD1
v_gene: TRBV28
j_gene: TRBJ1-2
abundance: -
CDR3aa: CASSLGDSVNLIYGYTF
CDR3nt: TGTGCCAGCAGTTTGGGGGACAGCGTAAACCTAATTTATGGCTACACCTTC